This T cell receptor beta chain originates from a study of spatial heterogeneity in lung cancer. Time point given: sample taken at primary tumor resection. V was clipped by 4 bases and J by 0 bases, with 10 bases between them. CDR3 size: 14 residues. The germline V gene has CDR1 SGHRS and CDR2 YFSETQ. MiXCR was run by TCRdb on the 5' RACE reads, yielding one entry per CDR3 protein. The sample gives about 42,000 distinct CDR3 sequences, 6.8% of which show up once; roughly 45% is in the top ten. Sequenced here: PBMCs, sampled at surgery. The source of this sequence is a female donor with early-stage non-small cell lung cancer. The V call is TRBV5-1, the J call TRBJ2-5; D call uncertain. This CDR3 reads CASSDWPYQETQYF. CDR3 coding DNA: TGCGCCAGCAGCGATTGGCCGTACCAAGAGACCCAGTACTTC.